The 28 T cell receptor beta chains below come from one sample, sequenced in a study of T cells in Graves' hyperthyroidism and ophthalmopathy. The CDR3 regions of TCR beta were amplified from RNA transcripts. Primed by the HTBI set, a first-round RT-PCR was run on the TCR CDR3. A single record per CDR3 protein comes from TCRdb applying MiXCR to the multiplex PCR reads. The repertoire consists of 550,000 to 700,000 distinct CDR3 sequences, with around 45% occurring once and the leading ten covering 15% to 20%. Sequenced material: peripheral blood or thyroid tissue (not recorded which). Every receptor here comes from an adult woman with Graves' disease, either hyperthyroidism or ophthalmopathy (not recorded which).

The chain couples TRBV7-9 to TRBJ1-4, with a possible D match to TRBD1 (6 bases). The CDR3 is 14 residues long. Trimming pared 5 bases from V and 6 bases from J, leaving 13 bases between. Germline CDR1 SEHNR, CDR2 FQNEAQ (reference sequence). CDR3 bases: TGTGCCAGCAGCCTAGTTGAGGGGGATGAAAAACTGTTTTTT. This codes for CASSLVEGDEKLFF. Looking up the rest from reference TRBV7-9 and TRBJ1-4 gives the full variable domain: DTGVSQNPRHKITKRGQNVTFRCDPISEHNRLYWYRQTLGQGPEFLTYFQNEAQLEKSRLLSDRFSAERPKGSFSTLEIQRTEQGDSAMYLCASSLVEGDEKLFFGSGTQLSVL.

This clonotype was counted many times. This chain links TRBV5-1 with TRBJ1-6; D not certain. This CDR3 spans 15 amino acids. Trimming took off 0 bases at V and 4 bases at J, with 8 bases between the two ends. Germline CDR1 and CDR2: SGHRS and YFSETQ. The CDR3 loop reads CASSLGQAYNSPLHF. CDR3 in DNA: TGCGCCAGCAGCTTGGGTCAGGCTTATAATTCACCCCTCCACTTT.

The rearrangement uses TRBV7-6 and TRBJ2-7; 10 positions match TRBD2. This CDR3 has 15 residues. Per the germline V gene, CDR1 is SGHVS and CDR2 is FNYEAQ. Germline trimming cut 5 bases from V and 3 bases from J; bases unmatched to any gene: 7. The CDR3 region is CASSRTGLADYEQYF. CDR3 coding DNA: TGTGCCAGCAGCCGTACTGGACTAGCGGACTACGAGCAGTACTTC.

The chain has TRBV5-1 and TRBJ2-6; a possible D gene is TRBD1 (7 bases). In germline, CDR1 is SGHRS, CDR2 YFSETQ. V lost 3 bases to trimming and J lost 4 bases, with 11 bases between them. The CDR3 has 15 amino acids. The CDR3 spells CASSSQGGGANVLTF. CDR3 DNA: TGCGCCAGCAGCTCTCAGGGGGGAGGGGCCAACGTCCTGACTTTC. Full variable domain (missing parts from reference TRBV5-1 and TRBJ2-6): KAGVTQTPRYLIKTRGQQVTLSCSPISGHRSVSWYQQTPGQGLQFLFEYFSETQRNKGNFPGRFSGRQFSNSRSEMNVSTLELGDSALYLCASSSQGGGANVLTFGAGSRLTVL.

This rearrangement joins TRBV20-1 to TRBJ1-5, with TRBD1 identical over 7 bases. This CDR3 has 14 amino acids. V trimming: 4 bases; J trimming: 6 bases; junction bases outside the gene matches: 9. Germline V gene sequence: CDR1 DFQATT, CDR2 SNEGSKA (reference sequence). CDR3 residues: CSAKYLQGFQPQHF. As DNA, the CDR3 is TGCAGTGCTAAATACCTACAGGGGTTTCAGCCCCAGCATTTT.

This clonotype was observed once. The junction does not match germline at one end; this may be a read error. The chain has TRBV27 and TRBJ1-3; D not certain. This CDR3 spans 13 amino acids. Per the germline V gene, CDR1 is MNHEY and CDR2 is SMNVEV (reference sequence). In DNA form, the CDR3 reads TGTGCCAGCAGTTCAGGCTGGGGAAGCACCATATATTTT. This codes for CASSSGWGSTIYF.

This chain joins TRBV12-3 or TRBV12-4 and TRBJ1-2; D not resolved. The germline V and J ends were trimmed by 7 bases and 9 bases, with 15 bases remaining between them. This CDR3 contains 12 residues. This chain's CDR3 is CASTLERLSYTF. The CDR3 bases are TGTGCCAGCACCCTAGAGAGGTTGAGCTACACCTTC.

The rearrangement links TRBV29-1 to TRBJ1-1; D is unclear. Trimming removed 0 bases at V and 6 bases at J, with 14 bases between. Germline lookup yields CDR1 SQVTM and CDR2 ANQGSEA. The CDR3 consists of 14 residues. The CDR3 here is CSVEDPYGASEAFF. The CDR3 DNA sequence: TGCAGCGTTGAAGATCCGTATGGAGCTTCTGAAGCTTTCTTT.

A single count supports this clonotype. J is TRBJ2-7 and V is TRBV7-9; D might be TRBD1 (6 bases). CDR3 size: 16 residues. From germline, CDR1 is SEHNR and CDR2 FQNEAQ (reference sequence). V lost 6 bases and J 6 bases, leaving 24 bases between the germline ends. CDR3 protein: CASSFTSGRGWGEQYF. The CDR3 coding sequence is TGTGCCAGCAGTTTCACTTCTGGCAGGGGCTGGGGCGAGCAGTACTTC. The entire variable domain, with the rest obtained from reference TRBV7-9 and TRBJ2-7, is as follows: DTGVSQNPRHKITKRGQNVTFRCDPISEHNRLYWYRQTLGQGPEFLTYFQNEAQLEKSRLLSDRFSAERPKGSFSTLEIQRTEQGDSAMYLCASSFTSGRGWGEQYFGPGTRLTVT.

The chain is built from TRBV30 and TRBJ1-1; D is possibly TRBD1 (6 bases). The CDR3 has 14 amino acids. The germline V gene has CDR1 GTSNPN and CDR2 SVGIG (reference sequence). With 0 bases removed from V and 6 bases from J, the gap between germline ends came to 14 bases. The CDR3 loop is CAWSVTGFFPEAFF. CDR3 DNA sequence: TGTGCCTGGAGTGTAACAGGGTTCTTCCCTGAAGCTTTCTTT.

The CDR3 loop is CASSQDTGSPLHF. The DNA for the CDR3 is TGTGCCAGTAGCCAGGATACCGGATCACCCCTCCACTTT. The chain links TRBV19 to TRBJ1-6, with no clear D. The CDR3 extends over 13 amino acids. The germline gives CDR1 LNHDA, CDR2 SQIVND (reference sequence). With 6 bases removed from V and 10 bases from J, the gap between germline ends came to 13 bases.

This chain connects TRBV10-2 to TRBJ1-2; D ambiguous. Germline CDR1 and CDR2: WSHSY and SAAADI. CDR3 size: 12 residues. Trimming took off 2 bases at V and 6 bases at J, with 7 bases between the two ends. The CDR3 DNA follows: TGCGCCAGCAGTGAGACCCCCGATGGCTACACCTTC. Its translation: CASSETPDGYTF.

This clonotype came up many times. Here the CDR3 reads CATSTSGGQGGYTF. The CDR3 nucleotides read TGTGCCACCAGCACTTCAGGGGGACAAGGTGGCTACACCTTC. J is TRBJ1-2 and V is TRBV15; 7 bases match TRBD1. Germline V lookup: CDR1 LNHNV, CDR2 YYDKDF (reference sequence). The J segment lost 7 bases and the V segment lost 4 bases, leaving 9 bases of the junction unmatched. The CDR3 extends over 14 amino acids.

This clonotype was observed many times. The chain carries TRBV13 and TRBJ1-5, with no clear D. The CDR3 is made up of 13 amino acids. Germline V gene lookup returns CDR1 PRHDT and CDR2 FYEKMQ (reference sequence). V lost 0 bases and J lost 6, with 6 bases in between. The CDR3 DNA reads as TGTGCCAGCAGCTTAGGGTCTTTTCAGCCCCAGCATTTT. Residues: CASSLGSFQPQHF.

A remark on this clonotype: Germline is not matched at one junction end, which may reflect a read error. The V gene is TRBV7-9, the J gene TRBJ2-7; possible D gene TRBD1, 6 bases. The CDR3 is 13 amino acids. Germline V gene data show CDR1 as SEHNR and CDR2 as FQNEAQ (reference sequence). The DNA of the CDR3 is TGTGCCAGCAGTTTAACAGGGTATTACGGGCAGTACTTC. Translated, it gives CASSLTGYYGQYF.

This chain joins TRBV28 and TRBJ2-2; D not certain. From germline, CDR1 is MDHEN and CDR2 SYDVKM. Trimming cost V 6 bases and J 6 bases, with 11 bases left between them. The CDR3 has 13 amino acids. The CDR3 DNA is TGTGCCAGCAGCCAACTCGGGTCCGGGGAGCTGTTTTTT. It codes for CASSQLGSGELFF.

The table lists this clonotype with many counts. The gene calls are TRBV4-1 and TRBJ1-1, with D uncertain. The CDR3 length is 14 residues. V dropped 3 bases and J dropped 1 base, with 9 bases sitting between them. Looked up from germline, CDR1 is MGHRA and CDR2 is YSYEKL. CDR3 sequence reads: CASSHQPKNTEAFF. The CDR3 DNA reads TGCGCCAGCAGCCACCAGCCTAAGAACACTGAAGCTTTCTTT.

The rearrangement joins TRBV20-1 to TRBJ2-3; D is ambiguous. CDR1 and CDR2 (germline): DFQATT, SNEGSKA (reference sequence). Trimming stripped 3 bases from V and 1 base from J, with 2 bases between. This CDR3 has 11 amino acids. The CDR3 loop reads CSASGTDTQYF. The CDR3 DNA reads as TGCAGTGCTAGTGGCACAGATACGCAGTATTTT.

For this clonotype: Sequence at one end of the junction differs from germline and may be a read error. J is TRBJ2-7 and V is TRBV15; tentatively, D is TRBD2 (5 bases). Germline V gene lookup returns CDR1 LNHNV and CDR2 YYDKDF (reference sequence). The CDR3 contains 16 residues. The CDR3 spells CAASSLEAGSGYEQYF. In DNA form, the CDR3 reads TGTGCCGCCAGCAGCTTGGAGGCGGGCTCCGGCTACGAGCAGTACTTC.

The chain is built from TRBV7-8 and TRBJ2-1; possible D gene TRBD1, 5 bases. This CDR3 has 14 residues. CDR1 SGHVS and CDR2 FQNEAQ come from the germline V gene. V was clipped by 5 bases and J by 0 bases, with 8 bases between them. The CDR3 protein is CASSPGYSYNEQFF. Written as DNA, the CDR3 is TGTGCCAGCAGCCCAGGGTACTCCTACAATGAGCAGTTCTTC.

V and J are TRBV24-1 and TRBJ1-3; unclear D gene. The CDR3 contains 15 residues. V was cut by 7 bases and J by 0 bases, with 12 bases left in between. Germline-derived CDR1 and CDR2 are KGHDR and SFDVKD. The CDR3 loop is CATRREVSSGNTIYF. CDR3 nucleotides: TGTGCCACCAGACGGGAGGTGAGCTCTGGAAACACCATATATTTT.

This clonotype was observed at least ten times. The gene calls are TRBV5-4 and TRBJ2-2; TRBD2 matches at 9 bases. Germline CDR1 and CDR2: SGHNT and YYREEE (reference sequence). The CDR3 is 15 residues long. The junction had 7 bases not matched to a gene; V was cut back by 2 bases and J by 8 bases. The CDR3 loop is CASSFAGGGAGELFF. The CDR3, as DNA: TGTGCCAGCAGCTTTGCGGGAGGGGGCGCGGGGGAGCTGTTTTTT.

The sample holds one count of this clonotype. The V call is TRBV11-1, the J call TRBJ2-5; tentatively, D is TRBD1 or TRBD2 (5 bases each). Germline V gene lookup returns CDR1 SGHAT and CDR2 FQDESV (reference sequence). This CDR3 region has 17 residues. Trimming cost V 2 bases and J 4 bases, with 20 bases left between them. The chain's CDR3 is CASSLTGRLAIGETQYF. CDR3 DNA sequence: TGTGCCAGCAGCTTAACAGGTCGTCTAGCAATAGGAGAGACCCAGTACTTC.

This clonotype was seen a single time. V and J are TRBV7-9 and TRBJ2-7, with 7 bases matching TRBD2. The CDR3 covers 15 residues. Germline trimming cut 5 bases from V and 3 bases from J; bases unmatched to any gene: 10. Germline CDR1 is SEHNR and CDR2 is FQNEAQ (reference sequence). CDR3 sequence reads: CASSPVREKGYEQYF. The CDR3 DNA sequence: TGTGCCAGCAGCCCTGTGCGGGAGAAAGGCTACGAGCAGTACTTC.

Notes on this clonotype: It may be a read error: a sequence one base away is much more abundant. V is TRBV7-2 and J is TRBJ1-5; D is ambiguous. CDR3 length: 12 amino acids. V lost 8 bases and J 9 bases, leaving 14 bases between the germline ends. The germline CDR1 and CDR2 sequences are SGHTA and FQGNSA. The DNA for the CDR3 is TGTGCCAGCGGCCTAAAGACTCCGCCCCAGCATTTT. Its protein is CASGLKTPPQHF.

Points on this clonotype: Because it lacks the conserved phenylalanine or tryptophan at the end, this CDR3 is likely a read error. No DNA is shown, since the ends of the CDR3 on it are uncertain; the CDR3 is the one TCRdb lists. The gene calls are TRBV6-6 and TRBJ2-2; no check of the table's D call, TRBD1, against the DNA was made. Per the germline V gene, CDR1 is MNHNY and CDR2 is SVGAGI (reference sequence). The CDR3 totals 10 residues, both ends included. CDR3 amino acids: CASSYLAGGI.

This CDR3 is CSARSRTGSTFSYEQYF. CDR3 DNA: TGCAGTGCTAGATCCCGGACAGGTTCAACCTTCTCCTACGAGCAGTACTTC. The gene calls are TRBV20-1 and TRBJ2-7, with 7 positions matching TRBD1. Germline V CDR1 and CDR2: DFQATT, SNEGSKA (reference sequence). V gave up 2 bases and J gave up 0 bases; unmatched junction bases: 13. This CDR3 has 17 residues.

V usage is TRBV4-1 and J usage is TRBJ1-1; D is perhaps TRBD1 (5 bases). There are 17 residues in the CDR3. V lost 4 bases and J 0 bases, leaving 18 bases between the germline ends. CDR1 and CDR2 from the germline V gene are MGHRA and YSYEKL. The CDR3 coding sequence is TGCGCCAGCAGCCGAGATAATGGGGCCGGGCTGAACACTGAAGCTTTCTTT. As protein: CASSRDNGAGLNTEAFF.